This TCR beta chain stems from a study of identical twins. About this clonotype: Its antigen is unidentified.

The CDR3 extends over 18 amino acids. The trim removed 4 bases at V and 3 bases at J, leaving 11 bases unmatched. Germline loops: CDR1 LGHNA, CDR2 YSLEER. TCRdb processed the 5' RACE reads anew with MiXCR; each CDR3 protein has one entry. This sample carries 200,000 to 250,000 distinct CDR3 sequences, more than 6.5% of them seen once, and the ten largest clones take 1.9%. The study, taken as a whole, reports: These conclusions were based on statistical analysis (cross-sectional, not following the same donors).

This sample also appeared in a second study, on yellow fever vaccine responses in identical twins.

Sequenced material: memory (CD45RO+) T cells sorted from blood. The chain combines TRBV4-3 with TRBJ2-3; TRBD2 matches 12 bases. The sequence was collected from a young woman in good health. CDR3 sequence: CASSRKALGTSGTDTQYF. The CDR3, as DNA: TGCGCCAGCAGCCGGAAGGCCTTAGGGACTAGCGGGACAGATACGCAGTATTTT.